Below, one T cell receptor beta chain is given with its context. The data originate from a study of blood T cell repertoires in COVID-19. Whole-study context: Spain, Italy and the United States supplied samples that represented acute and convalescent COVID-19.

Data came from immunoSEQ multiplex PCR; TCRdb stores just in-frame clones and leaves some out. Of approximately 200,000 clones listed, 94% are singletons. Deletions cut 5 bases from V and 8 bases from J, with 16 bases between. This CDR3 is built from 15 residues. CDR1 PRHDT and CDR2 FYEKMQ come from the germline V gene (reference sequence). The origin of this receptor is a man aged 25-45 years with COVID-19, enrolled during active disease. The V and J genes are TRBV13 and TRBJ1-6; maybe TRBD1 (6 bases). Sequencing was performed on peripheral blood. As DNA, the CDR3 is TGTGCCAGCAGCCAGGGGATGGGCCGGGATTCACCCCTCCACTTT. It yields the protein CASSQGMGRDSPLHF.